This T cell receptor (beta chain) was recorded in a study of Graves' ophthalmopathy and Graves' hyperthyroidism. General study points: Ophthalmopathy and stable hyperthyroidism were discriminated by a 13-signature model, with approximately 88% sensitivity and approximately 77% specificity.

The hyperthyroidism patients, aged 18 to 65, had been newly diagnosed, with under 2 months' duration. For repertoire sequencing, the TCR beta CDR3 regions were amplified from RNA transcripts. Following a first-round RT-PCR that used HTBI primers, a second-round multiplex PCR was carried out. TCRdb ran MiXCR on the multiplex PCR reads and lists one entry per CDR3 protein. The repertoire holds around 1.1 million distinct CDR3 sequences, with less than 45% as singletons. The CDR3 loop spans 14 amino acids. Germline loops: CDR1 SGHRS, CDR2 YFSETQ. Losses at the gene ends were 4 bases for V and 5 bases for J; bases not matched to a gene: 5. As regards this clonotype: Its specificity is unknown.

What was sequenced was peripheral blood or thyroid tissue (not recorded which). The gene calls are TRBV5-1 and TRBJ2-3, with TRBD1 identical over 9 bases. The clonotype comes from an adult man with Graves' hyperthyroidism. CDR3 sequence: CASSQGTGKDTQYF. CDR3 sequence (DNA): TGCGCCAGCAGCCAGGGGACAGGGAAAGATACGCAGTATTTT.